The T cell receptor (beta chain) under discussion was sequenced for a study of CD8+ T cells in alopecia areata. The study, taken as a whole, reports: Lesional scalp exceeded normal scalp in clonality, especially in alopecia totalis/universalis.

To note about this clone: The antigen remains unidentified.

RNA extraction was followed by reverse transcription into cDNA, which acted as the sequencing template. Sequencing was performed with immunoSEQ multiplex PCR; in TCRdb, only in-frame clones are kept and a portion is missing. The table lists 100,000 to 150,000 clones, roughly 50% of them singletons. Sequencing was carried out using NKG2D-low CD8+ T cells sorted from blood. This receptor was identified in a human donor with alopecia areata.

CDR3 in amino acids: CASSLGLAGYYEQYF. CDR3 nucleotide sequence: TGTGCCAGCTCTCTTGGACTAGCGGGGTACTACGAGCAGTACTTC. This chain links TRBV28 with TRBJ2-7; 12 positions match TRBD2. Germline loops: CDR1 MDHEN, CDR2 SYDVKM. Trimming took 8 bases from V and 3 from J; bases not matched to a gene: 8. The CDR3 is 15 residues long. The variable domain in full, with the rest retrieved from reference TRBV28 and TRBJ2-7, is DVKVTQSSRYLVKRTGEKVFLECVQDMDHENMFWYRQDPGLGLRLIYFSYDVKMKEKGDIPEGYSVSREKKERFSLILESASTNQTSMYLCASSLGLAGYYEQYFGPGTRLTVT.